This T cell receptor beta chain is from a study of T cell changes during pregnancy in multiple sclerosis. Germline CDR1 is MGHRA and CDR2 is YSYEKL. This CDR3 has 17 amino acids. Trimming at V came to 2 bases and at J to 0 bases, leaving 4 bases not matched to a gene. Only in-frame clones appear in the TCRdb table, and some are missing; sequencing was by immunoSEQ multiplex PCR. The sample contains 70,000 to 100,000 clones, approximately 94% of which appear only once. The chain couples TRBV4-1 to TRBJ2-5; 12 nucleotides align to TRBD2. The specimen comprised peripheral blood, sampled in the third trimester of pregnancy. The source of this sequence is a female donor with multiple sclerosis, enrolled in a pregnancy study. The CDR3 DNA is TGCGCCAGCAGCCAACTCGGACTAGCGGGGAACCAAGAGACCCAGTACTTC. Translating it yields CASSQLGLAGNQETQYF.